These 5 T cell receptor beta chains came from one sample sequenced in a study of cytomegalovirus exposure and HLA in healthy donors. The repertoire was sequenced with immunoSEQ multiplex PCR; TCRdb's copy has only in-frame clones and lacks some. This sample has under 140,000 clones, with around nine tenths found just once. Sequencing was carried out using PBMCs. The receptors here all came from a woman in her late teens or twenties in good health and CMV-seronegative.

The rearrangement links TRBV7-9 to TRBJ2-1, with D perhaps matching TRBD1 (6 bases). Trimming cost V 2 bases and J 2 bases, with 7 bases left between them. The germline CDR1 and CDR2 sequences are SEHNR and FQNEAQ (reference sequence). The CDR3 runs to 14 residues. Written as DNA, the CDR3 is TGTGCCAGCAGCTTACCAGGGGCCTACAATGAGCAGTTCTTC. The encoded protein is CASSLPGAYNEQFF.

The chain couples TRBV14 to TRBJ2-7, with 7 bases aligning to TRBD2. Trimming took 3 bases from V and 4 from J; bases not matched to a gene: 15. The CDR3 contains 17 residues. Per the germline V gene, CDR1 is SGHDN and CDR2 is FVKESK. CDR3 region: CASSHIMPGTTGYEQYF. The CDR3 bases are TGTGCCAGCAGCCACATCATGCCCGGGACTACGGGTTACGAGCAGTACTTC. Complete variable domain (other parts from reference TRBV14 and TRBJ2-7): EAGVTQFPSHSVIEKGQTVTLRCDPISGHDNLYWYRRVMGKEIKFLLHFVKESKQDESGMPNNRFLAERTGGTYSTLKVQPAELEDSGVYFCASSHIMPGTTGYEQYFGPGTRLTVT.

This chain uses TRBV9 with TRBJ1-2; 8 bases are shared with TRBD1. Germline assignment: CDR1 SGDLS and CDR2 YYNGEE. This CDR3 contains 15 residues. V lost 5 bases and J lost 3; bases outside the gene matches: 9. CDR3: CASSLTTDRDYGYTF. The CDR3 coding sequence is TGTGCCAGCAGTCTTACAACGGACAGGGACTATGGCTACACCTTC.

The chain couples TRBV2 to TRBJ1-2, with D uncertain. CDR1 is SNHLY, CDR2 FYNNEI, per germline. The V and J ends lost 4 bases and 8 bases respectively, with 17 bases between them. This CDR3 spans 14 amino acids. CDR3 DNA: TGTGCCAGCAGTGTCGAGGGTTCCCTGGTCGGCTACACCTTC. Its translation is CASSVEGSLVGYTF.

The CDR3 DNA reads TGTGCCAGCAGTCCGACTAGCGGGCCTTCCTACGAGCAGTACTTC. Protein sequence: CASSPTSGPSYEQYF. This chain joins TRBV7-2 and TRBJ2-7; 10 positions agree with TRBD2. The ends lost 6 bases at V and 1 base at J; junction bases unmatched: 6. This CDR3 contains 15 residues. The germline CDR1 and CDR2 sequences are SGHTA and FQGNSA.